This T cell receptor beta chain appears in the sequencing data of a study of shared clonotypes between healthy human individuals. Study-wide results and limits: What limited the represented genetic and exposure-history diversity was the small number of donors.

HIV-negative, healthy adults without recent acute infections or vaccinations were the donors. CDR1 is LNHDA and CDR2 is SQIVND in the germline V gene (reference sequence). V was pared by 4 bases and J by 6 bases, with 8 bases of the junction left unmatched. The CDR3 is 15 residues long. Worth noting for this clone: Its target is unknown.

At a deep level, the assay was run. The authors' processing: Filtering was not the same, since immunoSEQ gave junction-only sequences without quality scores. Only in-frame clones appear in the TCRdb table, and some are missing; sequencing was by immunoSEQ multiplex PCR. D and trimming come from the DNA, and the V and J calls and clone size come from that table. This sample carries hundreds of thousands of clones, roughly 73% of them seen once, and the ten largest clones take around 1.8%. The receptor was derived from a young woman in good health. The sequenced sample consisted of memory CD4+ T cells sorted from blood. The subset is: CD45RA-negative fraction. The chain joins TRBV19 to TRBJ1-1, with 10 bases fitting TRBD1. The CDR3 sequence: CASSTPGQGHSEAFF. In DNA form, the CDR3 reads TGTGCCAGTAGTACCCCGGGACAGGGGCACTCTGAAGCTTTCTTT.